The 25 T cell receptor beta chains below come from one sample, sequenced in a study of blood T cell repertoires in COVID-19. The table came from immunoSEQ multiplex PCR; TCRdb's copy has only in-frame clones and leaves some out. The sample records roughly 88,000 clones, approximately 88% being singletons. The sequencing input was peripheral blood. These TCRs come from a woman in her fifties or sixties with COVID-19, enrolled during active disease.

This clone was seen a few times. The chain employs TRBV5-1 and TRBJ1-1, with 9 bases aligning to TRBD1. The CDR3 extends over 15 amino acids. The germline CDR1 and CDR2 sequences are SGHRS and YFSETQ. Trimming removed 4 bases from V and 2 bases from J; junction bases left unmatched: 6. Here the CDR3 reads CASSPGTGFNTEAFF. The CDR3 DNA sequence: TGCGCCAGCAGCCCCGGGACAGGGTTTAACACTGAAGCTTTCTTT.

The rearrangement uses TRBV7-2 and TRBJ2-3; TRBD2 matches at 7 bases. Germline lookup yields CDR1 SGHTA and CDR2 FQGNSA. The CDR3 is 13 residues long. Trimming cost V 4 bases and J 6 bases; bases outside gene matches: 4. The CDR3 protein is CASSSGLGDTQYF. The CDR3 DNA follows: TGTGCCAGCAGCTCAGGACTAGGGGATACGCAGTATTTT. Supplemented by reference TRBV7-2 and TRBJ2-3, the full variable domain reads GAGVSQSPSNKVTEKGKDVELRCDPISGHTALYWYRQSLGQGLEFLIYFQGNSAPDKSGLPSDRFSAERTGGSVSTLTIQRTQQEDSAVYLCASSSGLGDTQYFGPGTRLTVL.

This clone has a handful of counts. The rearrangement joins TRBV4-1 to TRBJ1-5; D is uncertain. The V end lost 11 bases, the J end lost 1 base, and 24 bases lay between the germline ends. CDR1 and CDR2 from the germline V gene are MGHRA and YSYEKL. This CDR3 has 17 amino acids. The CDR3 protein is CADTPTPEKTSNQPQHF. CDR3 coding DNA: TGCGCCGACACCCCGACACCCGAAAAGACCAGCAATCAGCCCCAGCATTTT.

This clone was counted a few times. This rearrangement joins TRBV29-1 to TRBJ2-7; 7 bases agree with TRBD1. The CDR3 totals 13 residues. CDR1 SQVTM and CDR2 ANQGSEA come from the germline V gene. V dropped 6 bases and J dropped 2; count of bases not matched to a gene: 7. This CDR3 is CSVARDRAYEQYF. The CDR3 nucleotides read TGCAGCGTGGCCCGGGACAGAGCCTACGAGCAGTACTTC.

This clone has a handful of counts. The rearrangement links TRBV6-6 to TRBJ1-1, with 7 bases lining up with TRBD1. CDR3 length: 12 amino acids. Germline V CDR1 and CDR2: MNHNY, SVGAGI (reference sequence). After removal of 5 bases from V and 7 bases from J, the junction contained 4 bases not matched to a gene. In DNA, the CDR3 is TGTGCCAGCAGTCCTAGGGACAGTGAAGCTTTCTTT. Translated, it gives CASSPRDSEAFF.

This chain joins TRBV20-1 and TRBJ2-1; D unresolved. Looked up from germline, CDR1 is DFQATT and CDR2 is SNEGSKA (reference sequence). CDR3 length: 11 residues. V was pared by 0 bases and J by 7 bases, with 4 bases between. The CDR3 here is CSAREQNEQFF. The DNA for the CDR3 is TGCAGTGCTAGAGAACAGAATGAGCAGTTCTTC.

V usage is TRBV7-8 and J usage is TRBJ2-1, with TRBD2 identical over 11 bases. There are 14 residues in the CDR3. J gave up 11 bases and V 8 bases, and 11 bases lay outside the gene matches. Germline lookup yields CDR1 SGHVS and CDR2 FQNEAQ. CDR3 bases: TGTGCCAGCGCAGGGCTAGCGGGGGGAGCTAAGCAGTTCTTC. The encoded protein is CASAGLAGGAKQFF.

The chain carries TRBV5-1 and TRBJ1-2; D ambiguous. The CDR3 has 12 amino acids. Trimming removed 0 bases from V and 6 bases from J, with 6 bases in between. Germline CDR1 and CDR2: SGHRS and YFSETQ. The CDR3 nucleotides read TGCGCCAGCAGCTTGGTTTCGGATGGCTACACCTTC. Protein product: CASSLVSDGYTF.

This chain links TRBV7-2 with TRBJ2-3, with 8 nucleotides matching TRBD2. J was trimmed by 5 bases and V by 6 bases; bases with no gene match: 7. This CDR3 region has 14 residues. The germline gives CDR1 SGHTA, CDR2 FQGNSA. In DNA, the CDR3 is TGTGCCAGCAGTTTACGGGGGGGAAGAGATACGCAGTATTTT. Translating gives CASSLRGGRDTQYF.

The chain has TRBV28 and TRBJ1-2, with a possible D match to TRBD1 (5 bases). Trimming took 5 bases from V and 1 from J, leaving 14 bases between them. CDR1 MDHEN and CDR2 SYDVKM come from the germline V gene. The CDR3 is 15 residues long. DNA of the CDR3: TGTGCCAGCAGTCGGTCGTGGGGGGTTAACTATGGCTACACCTTC. Protein sequence: CASSRSWGVNYGYTF.

V usage is TRBV19 and J usage is TRBJ1-5; 9 bases are shared with TRBD1. The CDR3 covers 16 residues. Germline trimming cut 4 bases from V and 3 bases from J; bases unmatched to any gene: 7. Germline values: CDR1 LNHDA, CDR2 SQIVND (reference sequence). In DNA form, the CDR3 reads TGTGCCAGTAGTAATTCGGACAGGGGTAACAATCAGCCCCAGCATTTT. It codes for CASSNSDRGNNQPQHF.

V and J are TRBV7-8 and TRBJ1-2, with 7 nucleotides matching TRBD1. Germline V gene lookup returns CDR1 SGHVS and CDR2 FQNEAQ. The CDR3 has 13 residues. The V and J ends lost 4 bases and 4 bases, in that order; junction bases with no gene match: 3. Here the CDR3 DNA reads TGTGCCAGCAGCTGGGACAGCAGCTATGGCTACACCTTC. Its protein product is CASSWDSSYGYTF.

The chain recombines TRBV12-3 or TRBV12-4 with TRBJ2-2, with a weak D call TRBD2 (5 bases). Trimming took 3 bases from V and 8 from J, leaving 10 bases between them. The CDR3 contains 13 residues. CDR3 loop: CASSFGSGGELFF. The DNA of the CDR3 is TGTGCCAGCAGTTTTGGATCGGGGGGGGAGCTGTTTTTT.

The gene calls are TRBV2 and TRBJ2-7; no clear D. Trimming removed 5 bases from V and 3 bases from J, with 8 bases in between. The CDR3 has 12 residues. From germline, CDR1 is SNHLY and CDR2 FYNNEI. The CDR3 coding sequence is TGTGCCAGCAGTTTTAACTACTACGAGCAGTACTTC. This translates into CASSFNYYEQYF. Together with reference TRBV2 and TRBJ2-7, the CDR3 gives the full variable domain: EPEVTQTPSHQVTQMGQEVILRCVPISNHLYFYWYRQILGQKVEFLVSFYNNEISEKSEIFDDQFSVERPDGSNFTLKIRSTKLEDSAMYFCASSFNYYEQYFGPGTRLTVT.

This clone has more than one count but fewer than ten. The genes are TRBV18 and TRBJ1-4; no definite D call. Between the trimmed V and J ends, which lost 0 bases and 8 bases, there was a span of 16 bases. Germline-derived CDR1 and CDR2 are KGHSH and LQKENI. This CDR3 is 16 amino acids long. The CDR3 sequence is CASSPPGSTGVEKLFF. CDR3 coding DNA: TGTGCCAGCTCACCACCGGGGTCGACCGGGGTCGAAAAACTGTTTTTT.

CDR3 nucleotide sequence: TGTGCCAGCAGCTGGACAGGGCCCGGAGGGGAGACCCAGTACTTC. Amino acids: CASSWTGPGGETQYF. J is TRBJ2-5 and V is TRBV5-6; TRBD1 agrees at 8 bases. J lost 5 bases, V lost 3 bases, and 9 bases had no gene match. The CDR3 has 15 residues. CDR1 and CDR2 (germline): SGHDT, YYEEEE. Using reference TRBV5-6 and TRBJ2-5 for the parts outside the CDR3, the full variable domain is DAGVTQSPTHLIKTRGQQVTLRCSPKSGHDTVSWYQQALGQGPQFIFQYYEEEERQRGNFPDRFSGHQFPNYSSELNVNALLLGDSALYLCASSWTGPGGETQYFGPGTRLLVL.

The V call is TRBV9, the J call TRBJ1-4; 7 positions match TRBD1. Trimming cost V 4 bases and J 7 bases; bases outside gene matches: 10. Germline V gene lookup returns CDR1 SGDLS and CDR2 YYNGEE. The CDR3 sequence is 15 residues long. The CDR3 nucleotides are TGTGCCAGCAGCTCCCGGACAGGTATTGGTGAAAAACTGTTTTTT. Translated, it gives CASSSRTGIGEKLFF.

This rearrangement joins TRBV9 to TRBJ1-4; D is uncertain. Per germline, CDR1 SGDLS and CDR2 YYNGEE. The CDR3 is 14 amino acids. V was clipped by 3 bases and J by 0 bases, with 6 bases between them. CDR3 sequence (DNA): TGTGCCAGCAGCGCTACTGCAACTAATGAAAAACTGTTTTTT. This encodes CASSATATNEKLFF.

The chain carries TRBV5-1 and TRBJ2-1, with 7 bases identical to TRBD2. V lost 5 bases, J lost 7 bases, and 9 bases stayed unmatched. The CDR3 covers 14 residues. In germline, CDR1 is SGHRS, CDR2 YFSETQ. The CDR3 is CASSLRSGGNEQFF. Written as DNA, the CDR3 is TGCGCCAGCAGTCTCCGGTCGGGAGGAAATGAGCAGTTCTTC.

The genes are TRBV18 and TRBJ2-1, with 10 bases that match TRBD2. The CDR3 contains 13 residues. V trimming: 6 bases; J trimming: 7 bases; junction bases outside the gene matches: 3. The germline V gene has CDR1 KGHSH and CDR2 LQKENI. CDR3 sequence reads: CASSSGGVNEQFF. The CDR3 bases are TGTGCCAGCTCGAGCGGGGGGGTTAATGAGCAGTTCTTC.

This chain connects TRBV6-5 to TRBJ1-1; 9 bases fit TRBD1. This CDR3 contains 15 residues. Germline trimming cut 0 bases from V and 5 bases from J; bases unmatched to any gene: 4. Germline lookup yields CDR1 MNHEY and CDR2 SVGAGI. The DNA of the CDR3 is TGTGCCAGCAGTTACTCGAACAGGGGGCTTACTGAAGCTTTCTTT. Its protein product is CASSYSNRGLTEAFF.

The genes are TRBV7-2 and TRBJ2-1; the match to TRBD2 covers 11 bases. The germline gives CDR1 SGHTA, CDR2 FQGNSA. The V gene end was trimmed by 6 bases and the J gene end by 3 bases; junction bases not matched to a gene: 4. This CDR3 is built from 15 residues. CDR3: CASRLTSGGYNEQFF. CDR3 DNA sequence: TGTGCCAGCAGACTAACTAGCGGGGGCTACAATGAGCAGTTCTTC.

This chain uses TRBV6-5 with TRBJ1-2; the D gene is possibly TRBD1 (5 bases). The germline V and J ends were trimmed by 0 bases and 2 bases, with 13 bases remaining between them. CDR1 and CDR2 from the germline V gene are MNHEY and SVGAGI. The CDR3 extends over 16 amino acids. CDR3 region: CASSYSGQAPNYGYTF. Here the CDR3 DNA reads TGTGCCAGCAGTTACTCGGGGCAGGCTCCCAACTATGGCTACACCTTC.

The chain has TRBV7-3 and TRBJ1-5, with D perhaps matching TRBD1 (6 bases). The CDR3 runs to 12 residues. Trimming removed 8 bases from V and 7 bases from J, with 12 bases in between. CDR1 is SGHTA and CDR2 is FQGTGA in the germline V gene. The CDR3 is CASPGADQPQHF. CDR3 coding DNA: TGTGCCAGCCCAGGGGCTGACCAGCCCCAGCATTTT.

The genes are TRBV7-2 and TRBJ2-5; the D gene is possibly TRBD2 (6 bases). CDR3 length: 14 residues. Between the trimmed V and J ends, which lost 1 base and 8 bases, there was a span of 14 bases. CDR1 is SGHTA and CDR2 is FQGNSA in the germline V gene. As DNA, the CDR3 is TGTGCCAGCAGCTTAGTTCGGGGGTATACTACCCAGTACTTC. Amino acids: CASSLVRGYTTQYF.